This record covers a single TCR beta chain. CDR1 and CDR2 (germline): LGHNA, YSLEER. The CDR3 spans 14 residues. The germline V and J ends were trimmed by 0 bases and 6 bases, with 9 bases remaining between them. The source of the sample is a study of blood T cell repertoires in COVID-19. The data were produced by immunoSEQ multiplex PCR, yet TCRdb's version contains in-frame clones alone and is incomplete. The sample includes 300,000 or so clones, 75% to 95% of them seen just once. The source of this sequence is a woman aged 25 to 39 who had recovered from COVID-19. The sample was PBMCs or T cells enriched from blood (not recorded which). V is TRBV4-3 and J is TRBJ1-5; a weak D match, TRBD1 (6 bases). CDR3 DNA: TGCGCCAGCAGCCAAGAAATACAGGGTCAGCCCCAGCATTTT. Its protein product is CASSQEIQGQPQHF.